This T cell receptor (beta chain) is from a study of response to subunit inactivated influenza vaccine. Regarding the study as a whole: Each seasonal flu vaccination may recruit only limited new T cells, authors suggested.

This clonotype has just a few counts. The antigen is unknown. MiXCR was run by TCRdb on the RT-PCR reads, yielding one entry per CDR3 protein. The repertoire includes hundreds of thousands of distinct CDR3 sequences, roughly 23% of them detected once, and over 1.5% sits in the top ten. The sequence derives from a middle-aged man who received an inactivated influenza vaccine. This sample comprised CD4+ T cells sorted from PBMCs, obtained roughly 5 days after vaccination.

The CDR3 sequence: CASSQDRAGAAFF. The DNA for the CDR3 is TGTGCCAGCAGCCAAGACCGCGCGGGGGCAGCTTTCTTT. The rearrangement links TRBV14 to TRBJ1-1; D possibly corresponds to TRBD1 (6 bases). Trimming removed 0 bases at V and 10 bases at J, with 12 bases between. Germline CDR1 reads SGHDN; CDR2 reads FVKESK. There are 13 residues in the CDR3.